What follows is one TCR beta chain and its context. No antigen is known for it. The PCR made use of 60 Vbeta and 13 Jbeta primers. Sequencing used immunoSEQ multiplex PCR; TCRdb keeps in-frame clones, though not all of them. Of some 270,000 clones detected, 80% appear once; the ten largest clones hold around 0.33%. This entry is derived from a study of cytomegalovirus exposure and HLA in healthy donors. Overall study: A data release that came early held approximately 92 million unique TCRs from HLA-typed donors. Among the roughly 400 genotyped donors, 70% to 85% were placed in the Caucasian-associated ancestry cluster.

The study, taken as a whole, reports: It was reported in a later analysis that an Asian-associated ancestry cluster showed fewer N-insertions than the approximately 670-donor mean. V- and J-gene trimming in TCR beta was tied to a missense DCLRE1C variant by an analysis performed later.

The CDR3 is 16 amino acids. The V gene's germline CDR1 is SQVTM and CDR2 ANQGSEA. V was shortened by 5 bases and J by 1 base, with 20 bases between the two germline ends. The source of this sequence is a girl aged 2-10 years in good health and CMV-seronegative. The specimen sequenced was PBMCs. The chain is built from TRBV29-1 and TRBJ2-5; D is perhaps TRBD2 (5 bases). The CDR3 region has the DNA TGCAGCGTTCCCCCACAATCCGGAGCGGCCCAAGAGACCCAGTACTTC. Translated, it gives CSVPPQSGAAQETQYF. The complete variable domain, with remaining parts taken from reference TRBV29-1 and TRBJ2-5, reads SAVISQKPSRDICQRGTSLTIQCQVDSQVTMMFWYRQQPGQSLTLIATANQGSEATYESGFVIDKFPISRPNLTFSTLTVSNMSPEDSSIYLCSVPPQSGAAQETQYFGPGTRLLVL.